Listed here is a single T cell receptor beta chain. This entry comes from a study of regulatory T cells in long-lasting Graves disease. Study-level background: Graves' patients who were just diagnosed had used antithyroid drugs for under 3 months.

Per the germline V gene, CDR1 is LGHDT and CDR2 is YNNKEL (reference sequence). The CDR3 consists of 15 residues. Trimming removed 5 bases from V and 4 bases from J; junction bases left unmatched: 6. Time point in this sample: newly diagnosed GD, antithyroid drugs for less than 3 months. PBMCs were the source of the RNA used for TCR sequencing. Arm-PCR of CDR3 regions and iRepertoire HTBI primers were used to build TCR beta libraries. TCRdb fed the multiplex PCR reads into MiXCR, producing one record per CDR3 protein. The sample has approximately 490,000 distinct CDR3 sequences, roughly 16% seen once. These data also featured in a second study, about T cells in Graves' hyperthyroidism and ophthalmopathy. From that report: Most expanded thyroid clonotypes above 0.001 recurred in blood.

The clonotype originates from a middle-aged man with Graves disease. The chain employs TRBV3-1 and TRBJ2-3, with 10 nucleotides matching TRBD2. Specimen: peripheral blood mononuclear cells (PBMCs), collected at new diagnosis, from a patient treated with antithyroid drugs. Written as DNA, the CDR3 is TGTGCCAGCAGCACACTAGCGGGAACCGCAGATACGCAGTATTTT. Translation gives CASSTLAGTADTQYF.